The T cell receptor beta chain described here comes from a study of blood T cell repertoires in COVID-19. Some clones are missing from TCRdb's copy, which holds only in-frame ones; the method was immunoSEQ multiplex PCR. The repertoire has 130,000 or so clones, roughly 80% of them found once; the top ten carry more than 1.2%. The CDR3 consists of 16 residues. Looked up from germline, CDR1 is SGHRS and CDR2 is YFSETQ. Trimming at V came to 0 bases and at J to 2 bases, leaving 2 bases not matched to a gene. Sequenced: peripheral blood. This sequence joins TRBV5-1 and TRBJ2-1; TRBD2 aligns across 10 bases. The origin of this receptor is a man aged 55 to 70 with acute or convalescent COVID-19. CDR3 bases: TGCGCCAGCAGCTTGGTTACTAGCGGGGCCTACAATGAGCAGTTCTTC. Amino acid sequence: CASSLVTSGAYNEQFF.